A single T cell receptor beta chain is shown here with its context. Sequenced by immunoSEQ multiplex PCR; TCRdb stores in-frame clones only, minus some. The sample lists some 200,000 clones, 65% occurring once. Per the germline V gene, CDR1 is ENHRY and CDR2 is SYGVKD. The CDR3 runs 11 residues. Trimming took 8 bases from V and 9 from J, leaving 11 bases between them. The data were taken from a study of shared clonotypes between healthy human individuals. The chain employs TRBV10-3 and TRBJ2-1, with D unresolved. The specimen was memory CD4+ T cells sorted from blood. The subset denotes: CD45RA-negative fraction. This clonotype was sampled from a young man in good health. Here the CDR3 reads CAISDQSEQFF. CDR3 coding DNA: TGTGCCATCTCGGATCAAAGTGAGCAGTTCTTC.